This T cell receptor beta chain was captured by sequencing in a study of cytomegalovirus exposure and HLA in healthy donors. This CDR3 has 15 amino acids. The V end lost 5 bases, the J end lost 10 bases, and 20 bases lay between the germline ends. In germline, CDR1 is LNHDA, CDR2 SQIVND (reference sequence). The PCR made use of 60 Vbeta and 13 Jbeta primers. The table came from immunoSEQ multiplex PCR; TCRdb's copy has only in-frame clones and leaves some out. This table holds about 90,000 clones, just over 65% found once. The source material was PBMCs. This chain links TRBV19 with TRBJ1-4; D not certain. The clonotype originates from a man aged 30 to 45 in good health and CMV-seronegative. CDR3 residues: CASSLQTGEGGKLFF. CDR3 nucleotides: TGTGCCAGTAGTCTCCAGACCGGTGAGGGCGGAAAACTGTTTTTT.